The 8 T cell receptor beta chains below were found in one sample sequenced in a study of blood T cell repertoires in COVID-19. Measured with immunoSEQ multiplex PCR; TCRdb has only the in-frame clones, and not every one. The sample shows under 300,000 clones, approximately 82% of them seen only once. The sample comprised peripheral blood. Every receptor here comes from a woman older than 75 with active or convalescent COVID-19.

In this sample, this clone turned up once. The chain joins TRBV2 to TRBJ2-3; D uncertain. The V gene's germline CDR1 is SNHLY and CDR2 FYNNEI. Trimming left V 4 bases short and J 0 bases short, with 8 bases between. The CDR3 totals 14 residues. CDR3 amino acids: CASSGRTSTDTQYF. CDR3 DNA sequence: TGTGCCAGCAGTGGTCGTACTAGCACAGATACGCAGTATTTT.

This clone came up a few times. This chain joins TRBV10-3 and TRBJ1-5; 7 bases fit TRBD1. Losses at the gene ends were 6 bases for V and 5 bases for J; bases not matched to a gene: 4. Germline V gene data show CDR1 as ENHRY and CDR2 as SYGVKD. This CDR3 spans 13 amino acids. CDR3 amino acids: CAIRHDRDQPQHF. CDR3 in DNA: TGTGCCATCAGGCATGACAGGGATCAGCCCCAGCATTTT.

CDR3 in amino acids: CSASQGYEQYF. CDR3 in DNA: TGCAGTGCAAGTCAGGGTTACGAGCAGTACTTC. The chain recombines TRBV20-1 with TRBJ2-7; TRBD1 is a possible D gene (5 bases). Germline CDR1 DFQATT, CDR2 SNEGSKA (reference sequence). The CDR3 consists of 11 residues. V was pared by 6 bases and J by 4 bases, with 10 bases between.

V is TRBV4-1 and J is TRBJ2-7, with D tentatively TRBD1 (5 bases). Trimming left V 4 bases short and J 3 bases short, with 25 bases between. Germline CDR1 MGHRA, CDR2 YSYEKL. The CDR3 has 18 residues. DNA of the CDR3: TGCGCCAGCAGCCTTAAGGAACCTACAGGATTCATCTACTACGAGCAGTACTTC. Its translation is CASSLKEPTGFIYYEQYF.

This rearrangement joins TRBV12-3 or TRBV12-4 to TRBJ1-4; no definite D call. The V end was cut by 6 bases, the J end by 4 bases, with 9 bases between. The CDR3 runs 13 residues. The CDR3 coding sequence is TGTGCCAGCAGCCGGGAGATTAATGAAAAACTGTTTTTT. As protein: CASSREINEKLFF.

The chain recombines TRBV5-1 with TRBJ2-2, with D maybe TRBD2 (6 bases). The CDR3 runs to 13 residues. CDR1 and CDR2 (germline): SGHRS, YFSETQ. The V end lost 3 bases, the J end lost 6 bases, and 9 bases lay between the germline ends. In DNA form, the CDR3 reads TGCGCCAGCAGCTGGGACTTGCCCGGGGAGCTGTTTTTT. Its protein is CASSWDLPGELFF.

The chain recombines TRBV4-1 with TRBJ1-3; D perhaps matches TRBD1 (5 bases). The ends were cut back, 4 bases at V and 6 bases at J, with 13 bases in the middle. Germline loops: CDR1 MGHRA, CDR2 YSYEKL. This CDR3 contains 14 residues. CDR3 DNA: TGCGCCAGCAGCCTTACAGGACGAGAAAACACCATATATTTT. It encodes CASSLTGRENTIYF.

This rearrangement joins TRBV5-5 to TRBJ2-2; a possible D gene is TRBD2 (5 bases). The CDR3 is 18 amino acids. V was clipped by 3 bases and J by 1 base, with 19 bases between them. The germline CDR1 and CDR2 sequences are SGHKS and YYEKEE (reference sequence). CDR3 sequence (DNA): TGTGCCAGCAGCTCGCATGAGTTGCGCCGGGGGAACACCGGGGAGCTGTTTTTT. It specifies CASSSHELRRGNTGELFF.